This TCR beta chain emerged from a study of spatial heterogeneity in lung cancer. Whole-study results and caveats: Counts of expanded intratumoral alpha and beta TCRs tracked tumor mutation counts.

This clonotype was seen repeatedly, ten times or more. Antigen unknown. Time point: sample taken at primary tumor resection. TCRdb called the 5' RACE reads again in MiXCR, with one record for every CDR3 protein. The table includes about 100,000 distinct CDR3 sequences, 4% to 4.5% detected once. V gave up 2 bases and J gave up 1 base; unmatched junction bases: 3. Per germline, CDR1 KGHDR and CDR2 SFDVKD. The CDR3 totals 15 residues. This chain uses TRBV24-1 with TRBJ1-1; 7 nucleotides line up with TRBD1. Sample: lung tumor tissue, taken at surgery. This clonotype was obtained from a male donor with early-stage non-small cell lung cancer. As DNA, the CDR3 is TGTGCCACCAGTGATTCCCGGACAGGGAACACTGAAGCTTTCTTT. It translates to CATSDSRTGNTEAFF.